Listed below are T cell receptor beta chains from one sample, sequenced in a study of T-cell reconstitution after alpha-beta-depleted transplantation in children. MiXCR, applied by TCRdb to the PCR reads, yields one record per CDR3 protein. The sample shows about 980,000 distinct CDR3 sequences, 25% to 35% of them seen only once. The sample in question was PBMCs, mostly from graft donor cells, obtained 360 days after TCRalphabeta/CD19-depleted stem cell transplant. These receptors all come from a boy under two years old who had a stem cell transplant for SCID, so the T cells may come from the graft donor. CDR3s include the opening cysteine and the closing phenylalanine or tryptophan. Each record gives: V gene, CDR3 protein.

v_call: TRBV29-1; cdr3_aa: CSVGFDTEAFF
v_call: TRBV5-1; cdr3_aa: CASELADTYNEQFF
v_call: TRBV3-1; cdr3_aa: CASSPRDGRSTDTQYF
v_call: TRBV5-1; cdr3_aa: CASSPAHGTPNTEAFF
v_call: TRBV5-1; cdr3_aa: CASSWVDRVTYEQYF
v_call: TRBV7-9; cdr3_aa: CASSWTPTGELFF
v_call: TRBV12-3/TRBV12-4; cdr3_aa: CASIGLPEEGEGYGYTF
v_call: TRBV20-1; cdr3_aa: CSASLGGAHEQYF
v_call: TRBV7-3; cdr3_aa: CASSSGITGGAGGADYGYTF
v_call: TRBV27; cdr3_aa: CASSLWGRGGSDYGYTF
v_call: TRBV7-9; cdr3_aa: CASSLAPWNTEAFF
v_call: TRBV2; cdr3_aa: CASNLAGASVGQFF
v_call: TRBV9; cdr3_aa: CASSAYQSTGGEETQYF
v_call: TRBV2; cdr3_aa: CASSGRTGGDEQFF
v_call: TRBV12-3/TRBV12-4; cdr3_aa: CASSQYPGTVETQYF
v_call: TRBV5-1; cdr3_aa: CASSSEGGAFSEQYF
v_call: TRBV15; cdr3_aa: CATSRRSGPMAETQYF
v_call: TRBV20-1; cdr3_aa: CSAPKAFRYNEQFF
v_call: TRBV20-1; cdr3_aa: CSAFRHPMLTDTQYF
v_call: TRBV7-7; cdr3_aa: CASSPKLDSYNEQFF
v_call: TRBV20-1; cdr3_aa: CSASFGVGEMRTQYF
v_call: TRBV20-1; cdr3_aa: CSARPAGGRTEAFF
v_call: TRBV5-1; cdr3_aa: CASSPGQRNEKLFF
v_call: TRBV29-1; cdr3_aa: CSVLTGFGLSGANVLTF
v_call: TRBV10-3; cdr3_aa: CAISEGGGLYEQYF
v_call: TRBV4-1; cdr3_aa: CASSAYRGSYEQYF
v_call: TRBV7-2; cdr3_aa: CASSKDLVRYEQFF
v_call: TRBV9; cdr3_aa: CASTLGDSFTDTQYF
v_call: TRBV12-3/TRBV12-4; cdr3_aa: CASTPDRGAEQETQYF
v_call: TRBV7-9; cdr3_aa: CASSLDQTGENTEAFF
v_call: TRBV6-5; cdr3_aa: CASSYTVEFEQYF
v_call: TRBV7-8; cdr3_aa: CASSPPEGQPYNEQFF
v_call: TRBV15; cdr3_aa: CATSRELFVLETQYF
v_call: TRBV4-1; cdr3_aa: CASSPIGQRATGYTF
v_call: TRBV20-1; cdr3_aa: CSARARGEGQYF
v_call: TRBV5-1; cdr3_aa: CASSPSPLKYNEQFF
v_call: TRBV24-1; cdr3_aa: CATSDYPAQVLYF
v_call: TRBV25-1; cdr3_aa: CASISGGETQYF
v_call: TRBV28; cdr3_aa: CASSLWRSYNEQFF
v_call: TRBV4-2; cdr3_aa: CASSPGLFPHTDTQYF
v_call: TRBV7-9; cdr3_aa: CASSGPGTRASYEQYF